Listed here is a single T cell receptor beta chain. Trimming at V came to 3 bases and at J to 5 bases, leaving 5 bases not matched to a gene. Germline CDR1 reads MNHEY; CDR2 reads SVGEGT. This CDR3 has 15 amino acids. Produced via immunoSEQ multiplex PCR; TCRdb's table is partial and in-frame only. The sample lists some 290,000 clones, around 86% occurring once. The data are from a study of blood T cell repertoires in COVID-19. Study-wide context: The United States, Italy and Spain were the sources of the acute and convalescent COVID-19 samples.

Sample: peripheral blood. The sequence was obtained from a man aged 18 to 29 with active or convalescent COVID-19. The chain links TRBV6-2 or TRBV6-3 to TRBJ2-3, with 10 bases lining up with TRBD2. CDR3 nucleotide sequence: TGTGCCAGCAGTTATCAAGCGGGAGGGCAAGATACGCAGTATTTT. Amino acids: CASSYQAGGQDTQYF.